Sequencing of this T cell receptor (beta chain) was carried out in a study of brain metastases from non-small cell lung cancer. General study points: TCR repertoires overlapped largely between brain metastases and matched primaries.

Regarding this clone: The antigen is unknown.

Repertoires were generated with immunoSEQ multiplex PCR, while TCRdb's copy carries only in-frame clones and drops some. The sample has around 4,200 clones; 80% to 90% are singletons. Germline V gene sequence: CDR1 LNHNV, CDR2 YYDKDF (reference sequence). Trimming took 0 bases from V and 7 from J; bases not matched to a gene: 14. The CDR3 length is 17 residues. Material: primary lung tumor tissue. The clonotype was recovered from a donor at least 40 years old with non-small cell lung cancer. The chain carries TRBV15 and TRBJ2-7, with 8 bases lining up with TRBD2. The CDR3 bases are TGTGCCACCAGCAGAGATAACAAAAGGACTAGCATCTATGAGCAGTACTTC. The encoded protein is CATSRDNKRTSIYEQYF.